These 22 T cell receptor beta chains were all obtained from the same sample, sequenced in a study of blood T cell repertoires in COVID-19. The protocol was immunoSEQ multiplex PCR, while the TCRdb copy is restricted to in-frame clones and leaves out a portion. The sample yields about 190,000 clones, around 87% seen once. The sequenced sample consisted of peripheral blood. These receptors were obtained from a woman between 70 and 85 years old with COVID-19, enrolled during active disease.

The chain joins TRBV18 to TRBJ1-4, with 7 bases lining up with TRBD1. The junction had 6 bases not matched to a gene; V was cut back by 5 bases and J by 0 bases. Germline CDR1 reads KGHSH; CDR2 reads LQKENI. The CDR3 is 16 residues long. CDR3 sequence (DNA): TGTGCCAGCTCAGTGGGACAGCTGGCAACTAATGAAAAACTGTTTTTT. The encoded protein is CASSVGQLATNEKLFF.

The chain has TRBV30 and TRBJ1-4, with TRBD1 matching over 7 bases. This CDR3 is built from 13 residues. The V gene end was trimmed by 3 bases and the J gene end by 6 bases; junction bases not matched to a gene: 4. Per the germline V gene, CDR1 is GTSNPN and CDR2 is SVGIG (reference sequence). The CDR3 bases are TGTGCCTGGAGGGTGACAGGGTATGAAAAACTGTTTTTT. Encoded protein: CAWRVTGYEKLFF.

In its sample, this clone was seen once. The chain has TRBV2 and TRBJ2-5, with 7 positions matching TRBD2. The junction had 5 bases not matched to a gene; V was cut back by 6 bases and J by 1 base. This CDR3 comprises 14 residues. From germline, CDR1 is SNHLY and CDR2 FYNNEI. The CDR3 DNA sequence: TGTGCCAGCAGCATGCTAGCGGCCCAAGAGACCCAGTACTTC. It is translated as CASSMLAAQETQYF. The whole variable domain, remainder taken from reference TRBV2 and TRBJ2-5, is EPEVTQTPSHQVTQMGQEVILRCVPISNHLYFYWYRQILGQKVEFLVSFYNNEISEKSEIFDDQFSVERPDGSNFTLKIRSTKLEDSAMYFCASSMLAAQETQYFGPGTRLLVL.

V usage is TRBV4-1 and J usage is TRBJ2-7; perhaps TRBD2 as D (5 bases). From germline, CDR1 is MGHRA and CDR2 YSYEKL. V lost 1 base and J lost 5, with 15 bases in between. This CDR3 region has 15 residues. The CDR3 region is CASSQAASEGHEQYF. CDR3 DNA sequence: TGCGCCAGCAGCCAAGCGGCTAGTGAGGGCCACGAGCAGTACTTC.

In DNA form, the CDR3 reads TGCGCCAGCAGCCCGTCTAGCGGGAGTTTTCATGAGCAGTTCTTC. As protein: CASSPSSGSFHEQFF. V usage is TRBV5-1 and J usage is TRBJ2-1, with TRBD2 identical over 10 bases. From germline, CDR1 is SGHRS and CDR2 YFSETQ. The CDR3 has 15 residues. V was clipped by 4 bases and J by 8 bases; unmatched bases: 9.

The chain has TRBV7-8 and TRBJ1-4, with TRBD1 identical over 9 bases. V gave up 5 bases and J gave up 7 bases; unmatched junction bases: 2. This CDR3 region has 13 residues. Germline V gene lookup returns CDR1 SGHVS and CDR2 FQNEAQ. CDR3 sequence: CASSKDRGEKLFF. CDR3 coding DNA: TGTGCCAGCAGCAAGGACAGGGGTGAAAAACTGTTTTTT.

The V and J genes are TRBV6-5 and TRBJ1-1; 8 positions agree with TRBD1. Germline V gives CDR1 MNHEY, CDR2 SVGAGI. With 7 bases clipped from V and 7 bases from J, the junction kept 11 bases outside the gene matches. CDR3 size: 14 residues. In nucleotides, the CDR3 is TGTGCCAGCATCGAGAGACAGGGGTGGAGTGAAGCTTTCTTT. Its translation is CASIERQGWSEAFF.

The chain joins TRBV3-1 (or the pseudogene TRBV3-2) to TRBJ2-1, with a weak D call TRBD2 (6 bases). V lost 1 base, J lost 2 bases, and 12 bases lay in between. Germline assignment: CDR1 LGHDT and CDR2 YNNKEL (reference sequence). There are 16 residues in the CDR3. The CDR3 coding sequence is TGTGCCAGCAGCCAAGTACAGCGGGCCCCCTACAATGAGCAGTTCTTC. Translated, it gives CASSQVQRAPYNEQFF.

The rearrangement joins TRBV24-1 to TRBJ2-5, with TRBD1 as a possible D gene (6 bases). CDR1 is KGHDR and CDR2 is SFDVKD in the germline V gene. CDR3 length: 14 residues. Trimming cost V 3 bases and J 1 base, with 8 bases left between them. This chain's CDR3 is CATSDRTVQETQYF. DNA of the CDR3: TGTGCCACCAGTGATCGGACAGTCCAAGAGACCCAGTACTTC.

DNA for the CDR3: TGTGCCAGCAGTTCCACAGGGGGCGCAAAAGAGACCCAGTACTTC. Amino acids: CASSSTGGAKETQYF. The rearrangement uses TRBV6-6 and TRBJ2-5, with 9 bases identical to TRBD1. This CDR3 is 15 amino acids long. Germline CDR1 and CDR2: MNHNY and SVGAGI (reference sequence). The junction had 6 bases not matched to a gene; V was cut back by 4 bases and J by 3 bases.

The chain combines TRBV28 with TRBJ2-7; the match to TRBD2 covers 10 bases. Per germline, CDR1 MDHEN and CDR2 SYDVKM. V was clipped by 6 bases and J by 2 bases; unmatched bases: 4. This CDR3 has 14 residues. Here the CDR3 reads CASRAGGDPYEQYF. Written as DNA, the CDR3 is TGTGCCAGCAGAGCGGGGGGGGACCCCTACGAGCAGTACTTC.

The chain links TRBV19 to TRBJ2-5; the D gene is possibly TRBD2 (6 bases). The CDR3 contains 14 residues. V was shortened by 7 bases and J by 5 bases, with 17 bases between the two germline ends. CDR1 and CDR2 (germline): LNHDA, SQIVND (reference sequence). The CDR3, as DNA: TGTGCCAGTACTGCGGGACGCTCAAGGGAGACCCAGTACTTC. This codes for CASTAGRSRETQYF.

The chain carries TRBV4-1 and TRBJ1-6, with D possibly being TRBD1 (5 bases). CDR1 MGHRA and CDR2 YSYEKL come from the germline V gene. CDR3 length equals 17 residues. V dropped 0 bases and J dropped 2 bases, with 11 bases sitting between them. CDR3 in DNA: TGCGCCAGCAGCCAAGAGGATCGGGGGGCCTATAATTCACCCCTCCACTTT. The encoded protein is CASSQEDRGAYNSPLHF.

This clone has just one count. The gene calls are TRBV10-3 and TRBJ1-1; 9 bases agree with TRBD1. V trimming: 4 bases; J trimming: 5 bases; junction bases outside the gene matches: 8. The CDR3 runs to 15 residues. CDR1 is ENHRY, CDR2 SYGVKD, per germline. The CDR3 bases are TGTGCCATCAGTGCAATACAGGGGGCGGGAACTGAAGCTTTCTTT. Translating it yields CAISAIQGAGTEAFF.

This chain connects TRBV18 to TRBJ2-5; TRBD1 might be the D (7 bases). Trimming pared 6 bases from V and 5 bases from J, leaving 19 bases between. The CDR3 consists of 15 residues. The germline CDR1 and CDR2 sequences are KGHSH and LQKENI. As DNA, the CDR3 is TGTGCCAGCTCTCTCCGACAGGGAGGAGGGGAGACCCAGTACTTC. Translated, it gives CASSLRQGGGETQYF. Variable domain in full (rest from reference TRBV18 and TRBJ2-5): NAGVMQNPRHLVRRRGQEARLRCSPMKGHSHVYWYRQLPEEGLKFMVYLQKENIIDESGMPKERFSAEFPKEGPSILRIQQVVRGDSAAYFCASSLRQGGGETQYFGPGTRLLVL.

This chain links TRBV11-3 with TRBJ2-7; the D is unclear. V gave up 1 base and J gave up 0 bases, with 10 bases separating them. The CDR3 is made up of 15 amino acids. The germline CDR1 and CDR2 sequences are SGHNT and YENEEA. The CDR3 nucleotides are TGTGCCAGCAGCTTAGTTGCGGAGAGCTCCTACGAGCAGTACTTC. This encodes CASSLVAESSYEQYF.

This chain links TRBV11-3 with TRBJ1-2, with D possibly TRBD1 on 5 matching bases. The V gene's germline CDR1 is SGHNT and CDR2 YENEEA. CDR3 length: 13 amino acids. The V end lost 0 bases, the J end lost 7 bases, and 9 bases lay between the germline ends. The CDR3 is CASSLESGVGYTF. Here the CDR3 DNA reads TGTGCCAGCAGCTTAGAATCGGGGGTTGGCTACACCTTC.

The V and J genes are TRBV29-1 and TRBJ1-2; 8 nucleotides line up with TRBD1. V lost 7 bases to trimming and J lost 6 bases; unmatched junction nucleotides: 4. Germline loops: CDR1 SQVTM, CDR2 ANQGSEA. This CDR3 comprises 11 residues. This CDR3 reads CSERQGNGYTF. The CDR3 coding sequence is TGCAGCGAACGACAGGGGAATGGCTACACCTTC.

The V call is TRBV3-1 (or the pseudogene TRBV3-2), the J call TRBJ1-6; 10 nucleotides match TRBD1. The CDR3 contains 17 residues. CDR1 and CDR2 (germline): LGHDT, YNNKEL (reference sequence). V lost 2 bases to trimming and J lost 6 bases; unmatched junction nucleotides: 7. Written as DNA, the CDR3 is TGTGCCAGCAGCCAAACCCGGGACAGGGGATTTAATTCACCCCTCCACTTT. The encoded protein is CASSQTRDRGFNSPLHF.

This rearrangement joins TRBV29-1 to TRBJ2-3, with 10 bases matching TRBD2. Germline CDR1 and CDR2: SQVTM and ANQGSEA. The V segment lost 5 bases and the J segment 5 bases; nucleotides outside the gene matches: 4. The CDR3 is made up of 13 amino acids. The CDR3 spells CSVKRTSGDTQYF. As DNA, the CDR3 is TGCAGCGTTAAAAGGACTAGCGGAGATACGCAGTATTTT.

Here the CDR3 reads CASSSGQGVVGELFF. CDR3 sequence (DNA): TGTGCCAGCAGTTCGGGACAGGGGGTAGTCGGGGAGCTGTTTTTT. The V call is TRBV27, the J call TRBJ2-2, with 11 bases that match TRBD1. The V gene end was trimmed by 4 bases and the J gene end by 7 bases; junction bases not matched to a gene: 5. The CDR3 spans 15 residues. CDR1 is MNHEY and CDR2 is SMNVEV in the germline V gene (reference sequence).

The rearrangement links TRBV5-1 to TRBJ2-5; TRBD1 is a possible D gene (6 bases). V was trimmed by 4 bases and J by 7 bases, leaving 20 bases between them. Germline CDR1 and CDR2: SGHRS and YFSETQ. The CDR3 contains 15 residues. CDR3 nucleotide sequence: TGCGCCAGCAGCCCACCTTCGACAGGATTGGGGACCCAGTACTTC. It codes for CASSPPSTGLGTQYF.